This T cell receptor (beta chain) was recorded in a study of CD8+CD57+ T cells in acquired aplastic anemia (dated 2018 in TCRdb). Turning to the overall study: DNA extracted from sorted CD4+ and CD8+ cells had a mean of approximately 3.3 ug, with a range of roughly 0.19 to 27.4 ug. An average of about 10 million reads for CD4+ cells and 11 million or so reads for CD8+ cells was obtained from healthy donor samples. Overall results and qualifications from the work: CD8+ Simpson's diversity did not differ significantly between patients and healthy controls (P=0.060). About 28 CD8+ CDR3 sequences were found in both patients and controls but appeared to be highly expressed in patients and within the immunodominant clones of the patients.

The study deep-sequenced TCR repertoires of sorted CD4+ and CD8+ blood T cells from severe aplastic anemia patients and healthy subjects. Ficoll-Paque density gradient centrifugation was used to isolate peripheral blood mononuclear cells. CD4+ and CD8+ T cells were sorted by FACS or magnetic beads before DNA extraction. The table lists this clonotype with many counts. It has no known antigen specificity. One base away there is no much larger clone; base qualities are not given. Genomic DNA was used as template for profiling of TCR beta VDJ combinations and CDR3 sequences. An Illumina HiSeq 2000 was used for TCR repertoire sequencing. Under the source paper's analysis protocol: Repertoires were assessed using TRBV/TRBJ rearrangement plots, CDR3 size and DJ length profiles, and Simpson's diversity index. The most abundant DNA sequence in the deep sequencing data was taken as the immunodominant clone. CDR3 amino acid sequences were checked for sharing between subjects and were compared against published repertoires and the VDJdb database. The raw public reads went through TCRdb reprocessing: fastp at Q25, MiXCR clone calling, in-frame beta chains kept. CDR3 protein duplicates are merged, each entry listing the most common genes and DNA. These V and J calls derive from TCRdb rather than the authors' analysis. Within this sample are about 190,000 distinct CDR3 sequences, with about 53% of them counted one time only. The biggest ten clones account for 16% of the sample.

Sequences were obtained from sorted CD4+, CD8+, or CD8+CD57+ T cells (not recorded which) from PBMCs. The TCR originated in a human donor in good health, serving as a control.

The DNA sequence follows: TGTGCCAGCAGTGCGATAGGGGTGGCCACTGAAGCTTTCTTT. It translates to CASSAIGVATEAFF. The chain links TRBV6-4 with TRBJ1-1, and the D gene may be TRBD1, 5 bases matching. The CDR3 covers 14 residues, taking in both the cysteine and the phenylalanine. The CDR3 DNA has 42 bases and is translated from base 1. The CDR1 and CDR2 encoded by the germline V gene are MRHNA and SNTAGT. Between the V and J ends, shortened by 4 bases and 4 bases respectively, the junction contains 13 bases.